The 10 T cell receptor beta chains given below trace back to one sample, sequenced in a study of cytomegalovirus exposure and HLA in healthy donors. The table came from immunoSEQ multiplex PCR; TCRdb's copy has only in-frame clones and leaves some out. The table records fewer than 250,000 clones, approximately 87% of them present only once. Sequences were obtained from PBMCs. All receptors derive from a woman aged 18-29 years in good health and CMV-seronegative.

The rearrangement joins TRBV11-2 to TRBJ1-1; unclear D gene. The germline V gene has CDR1 SGHAT and CDR2 FQNNGV. Trimming took off 2 bases at V and 8 bases at J, with 6 bases between the two ends. CDR3 length equals 11 residues. The CDR3 sequence is CASSLNAEAFF. The CDR3 DNA is TGTGCCAGCAGCTTAAATGCCGAAGCTTTCTTT.

CDR3 DNA: TGTGCCATCGCCCTCCAATCGAACACTGAAGCTTTCTTT. Amino acid sequence: CAIALQSNTEAFF. This rearrangement joins TRBV10-3 to TRBJ1-1; no reliable D call. The germline CDR1 and CDR2 sequences are ENHRY and SYGVKD. The CDR3 runs 13 residues. Trimming pared 8 bases from V and 1 base from J, leaving 11 bases between.

The rearrangement uses TRBV15 and TRBJ1-3; TRBD1 might be the D (5 bases). This CDR3 is built from 15 residues. Trimming shortened V by 0 bases and J by 0 bases, and 6 bases separated the two germline ends. From germline, CDR1 is LNHNV and CDR2 YYDKDF (reference sequence). CDR3 nucleotide sequence: TGTGCCACCAGCAGAGACAGGGTCTCTGGAAACACCATATATTTT. Translation: CATSRDRVSGNTIYF. The whole variable domain, filled in from reference TRBV15 and TRBJ1-3, reads DAMVIQNPRYQVTQFGKPVTLSCSQTLNHNVMYWYQQKSSQAPKLLFHYYDKDFNNEADTPDNFQSRRPNTSFCFLDIRSPGLGDTAMYLCATSRDRVSGNTIYFGEGSWLTVV.

J is TRBJ2-2 and V is TRBV6-1, with TRBD2 as a possible D gene (7 bases). Germline values: CDR1 MNHNS, CDR2 SASEGT. The CDR3 length is 14 residues. V gave up 10 bases and J gave up 4 bases, with 16 bases separating them. DNA for the CDR3: TGTGCCATCAGGGCGGGGGCGGTCACCGGGGAGCTGTTTTTT. The encoded protein is CAIRAGAVTGELFF.

The CDR3 nucleotides read TGTGCCTGGAGTGTAGCTCTCTACGAGCAGTACTTC. Residues: CAWSVALYEQYF. J is TRBJ2-7 and V is TRBV30; D uncertain. Germline lookup yields CDR1 GTSNPN and CDR2 SVGIG (reference sequence). V was trimmed by 0 bases and J by 3 bases, leaving 6 bases between them. The CDR3 has 12 residues.

V gene TRBV7-9 combines with J gene TRBJ2-7; possible D gene TRBD2, 5 bases. Germline lookup yields CDR1 SEHNR and CDR2 FQNEAQ (reference sequence). This CDR3 contains 14 residues. The ends were cut back, 10 bases at V and 6 bases at J, with 22 bases in the middle. The CDR3 region has the DNA TGTGCCACCCGGGTCGGGGATGGCCGCGGCGAGCAGTACTTC. Amino acids: CATRVGDGRGEQYF.

The chain is built from TRBV30 and TRBJ2-7; D is ambiguous. The germline V and J ends were trimmed by 2 bases and 4 bases, with 9 bases remaining between them. The CDR3 covers 12 residues. Germline CDR1 reads GTSNPN; CDR2 reads SVGIG (reference sequence). CDR3 sequence: CAWSRDIYEQYF. CDR3 coding DNA: TGTGCCTGGAGTCGCGACATTTACGAGCAGTACTTC.

This sequence joins TRBV28 and TRBJ2-3; a possible D gene is TRBD2 (5 bases). V lost 6 bases and J 8 bases, leaving 12 bases between the germline ends. This CDR3 is built from 12 residues. Germline CDR1 and CDR2: MDHEN and SYDVKM. CDR3 loop: CASSPRAGTQYF. The CDR3 coding sequence is TGTGCCAGCAGCCCTAGGGCGGGTACGCAGTATTTT.

This sequence joins TRBV7-2 and TRBJ1-5; D gene unclear. V lost 2 bases to trimming and J lost 1 base, with 9 bases between them. The CDR3 sequence is 15 residues long. CDR1 is SGHTA, CDR2 FQGNSA, per germline. Here the CDR3 reads CASSLLYMSNQPQHF. CDR3 nucleotides: TGTGCCAGCAGCTTATTATACATGAGCAATCAGCCCCAGCATTTT.

The V and J genes are TRBV11-2 and TRBJ1-2, with no clear D. CDR3 size: 13 residues. V lost 1 base and J lost 8, with 11 bases in between. CDR1 and CDR2 from the germline V gene are SGHAT and FQNNGV. CDR3 amino acids: CASSLGEPAGYTF. The CDR3 DNA is TGTGCCAGCAGCTTAGGTGAGCCGGCGGGCTACACCTTC.